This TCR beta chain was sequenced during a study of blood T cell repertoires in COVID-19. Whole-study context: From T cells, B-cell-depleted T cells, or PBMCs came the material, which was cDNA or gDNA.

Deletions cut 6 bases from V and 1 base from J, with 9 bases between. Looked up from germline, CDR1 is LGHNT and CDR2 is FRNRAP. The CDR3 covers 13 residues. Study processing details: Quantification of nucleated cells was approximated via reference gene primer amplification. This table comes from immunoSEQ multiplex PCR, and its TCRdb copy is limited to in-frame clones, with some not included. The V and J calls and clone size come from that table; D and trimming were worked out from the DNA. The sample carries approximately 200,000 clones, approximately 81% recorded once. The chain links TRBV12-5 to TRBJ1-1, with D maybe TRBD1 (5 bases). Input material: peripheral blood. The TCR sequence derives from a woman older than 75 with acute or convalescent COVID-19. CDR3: CASGRDGNTEAFF. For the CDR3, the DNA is TGTGCTAGTGGGCGGGACGGGAACACTGAAGCTTTCTTT. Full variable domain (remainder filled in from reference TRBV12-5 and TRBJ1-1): DARVTQTPRHKVTEMGQEVTMRCQPILGHNTVFWYRQTMMQGLELLAYFRNRAPLDDSGMPKDRFSAEMPDATLATLKIQPSEPRDSAVYFCASGRDGNTEAFFGQGTRLTVV.